A selection of T cell receptor beta chains follows, all from one sample in a study of T and B cells in COVID-19 patients. TCRdb independently ran MiXCR on the multiplex PCR reads; one entry per CDR3 protein. The table has about 8,700 distinct CDR3 sequences, around a third seen once. Sequencing was performed on blood. The receptor source for this set is a human donor who had recovered from COVID-19. The CDR3 runs from the conserved cysteine through the conserved F or W. The D gene is left open where the match is weak. Clone size is not always given. Where it is, it says once, few, many or a class for expanded clones.

clone_size	v_call	j_call	d_call	cdr3_nt	cdr3_aa
few	TRBV10-3	TRBJ1-2	NA	TGTGCCATCAGTGAGTCGGGAGACGGCTACACCTTC	CAISESGDGYTF
NA	TRBV6-1	TRBJ1-4	NA	TGTGCCAGCTACAACGTCGCAACTAATGAAAAACTGTTTTTT	CASYNVATNEKLFF
once	TRBV11-1	TRBJ1-2	NA	TGTGCCAGCAGCTTAGGAGGCAGTTGGAATGGCTACACCTTC	CASSLGGSWNGYTF
medium-sized	TRBV19	TRBJ1-3	TRBD1	TGTGCCAGCACCAATCCGGGACAGGGAAACACCATATATTTT	CASTNPGQGNTIYF
NA	TRBV7-2	TRBJ1-3	NA	TGTGCCAGCAGCCTATCTGGGTTAGGGTCGACGGGAAACACCATATATTTT	CASSLSGLGSTGNTIYF
few	TRBV12-3/TRBV12-4	TRBJ1-6	TRBD1	TGTGCCAGCAGCCCCGCGGGACAGACCGATTCACCCCTCCACTTT	CASSPAGQTDSPLHF
few	TRBV30	TRBJ1-2	NA	TGTGCCTGGAGTAGGCAGTCCTATGGCTACACCTTC	CAWSRQSYGYTF
NA	TRBV29-1	TRBJ1-2	TRBD1	TGCAGCGTTGGACCCGGGACAGGGGATGGCTACACCTTC	CSVGPGTGDGYTF
medium-sized	TRBV19	TRBJ1-5	TRBD1	TGTGCCAGTAGGCCCGACAGGGGTGTATCGCCCCAGCATTTT	CASRPDRGVSPQHF
medium-sized	TRBV12-3/TRBV12-4	TRBJ2-5	NA	TGTGCCAGCAGTTTGCGGCGAATCCAAGAGACCCAGTACTTC	CASSLRRIQETQYF
NA	TRBV6-2/TRBV6-3	TRBJ2-1	NA	TGTGCCAGCAGCTCGGGCCCCAACATCTACAATGAGCAGTTCTTC	CASSSGPNIYNEQFF
NA	TRBV6-1	TRBJ1-2	NA	TGTGCCAGCAGTGTGTGGGGGAACGATGGCTACACCTTC	CASSVWGNDGYTF
few	TRBV19	TRBJ1-1	TRBD1	TGTGCCAGTAGTAACCCAGGGGGGAACACTGAAGCTTTCTTT	CASSNPGGNTEAFF
NA	TRBV10-3	TRBJ1-1	NA	TGTGCCATCATCCTCGGGACTGAAGCTTTCTTT	CAIILGTEAFF
few	TRBV12-3/TRBV12-4	TRBJ2-3	NA	TGTGCCAGCAGACATCTTAGCAGCGGATCGGATACGCAGTATTTT	CASRHLSSGSDTQYF
NA	TRBV6-5	TRBJ2-7	NA	TGTGCCAGCGGGCTAACAGTTTCCTACGAGCAGTACTTC	CASGLTVSYEQYF
NA	TRBV6-1	TRBJ2-2	TRBD1	TGTGCCAGCAGTGAATCTAAATGGACAGGCAACACCGGGGAGCTGTTTTTT	CASSESKWTGNTGELFF
NA	TRBV6-1	TRBJ2-3	NA	TGTGCCAGCAGTGAAGCGCTCGACGGGTGGGGCAGGGCAGATACGCAGTATTTT	CASSEALDGWGRADTQYF
few	TRBV24-1	TRBJ2-1	TRBD2	TGTGCCACCAGTGACCGGCTAGCGGGGAGTGAGCAGTTCTTC	CATSDRLAGSEQFF
NA	TRBV20-1	TRBJ2-3	NA	TGCAGCCGACTGGGGGGGGGGCGGATGGATACGCAGTATTTT	CSRLGGGRMDTQYF
NA	TRBV27	TRBJ2-3	NA	TGTGCCAGCAGTGACCGGTTTGGTGGGGGTAGCACAGATACGCAGTATTTT	CASSDRFGGGSTDTQYF
few	TRBV30	TRBJ2-7	NA	TGTGCCTGGACGGCTATTGGGGAGCAGTACTTC	CAWTAIGEQYF
NA	TRBV4-3	TRBJ2-7	NA	TGCGCCAGCAGCCGAGGGTCGGGTTCCTACGAGCAGTACTTC	CASSRGSGSYEQYF
few	TRBV12-3/TRBV12-4	TRBJ1-3	NA	TGTGCCAGCAGTTTTGGGGAGGGAAACACCATATATTTT	CASSFGEGNTIYF
few	TRBV6-5	TRBJ1-4	NA	TGTGCCAGCAGTCTATCTGAAAAACTGTTTTTT	CASSLSEKLFF
NA	TRBV18	TRBJ2-6	TRBD1	TGTGCCAGCTCACCCCTCGAGACAGGGGGCCGTGGGGCCAACGTCCTGACTTTC	CASSPLETGGRGANVLTF
few	TRBV5-6	TRBJ1-4	NA	TGTGCCAGCAGCTTGGGTCAGGGATGGATTGGTGAAAAACTGTTTTTT	CASSLGQGWIGEKLFF
medium-sized	TRBV5-6	TRBJ2-5	NA	TGTGCCAGCAGCTTGGGTTTAGGGAGCCAGGAGACCCAGTACTTC	CASSLGLGSQETQYF
NA	TRBV5-1	TRBJ2-7	NA	TGCGCCAGCAGCGAGTTTTCAGGCCCCATGGGCGAGCAGTACTTC	CASSEFSGPMGEQYF
few	TRBV6-5	TRBJ2-5	NA	TGTGCCAGCAGTGAAGCGCCTCAGGGACACCAAGAGACCCAGTACTTC	CASSEAPQGHQETQYF
few	TRBV10-3	TRBJ2-1	TRBD1	TGTGCCATCAGCCATAAGGACAGGGGTGGCAATGAGCAGTTCTTC	CAISHKDRGGNEQFF
few	TRBV10-3	TRBJ2-3	TRBD2	TGTGCCATCAGTGATATTGAACTAGCGGGGGGGCCAACAGATACGCAGTATTTT	CAISDIELAGGPTDTQYF
few	TRBV7-9	TRBJ2-1	TRBD2	TGTGCCAGCAGCGAGACTAGCGGGGGGGCCGGCAATGAGCAGTTCTTC	CASSETSGGAGNEQFF
few	TRBV12-3/TRBV12-4	TRBJ1-5	TRBD1	TGTGCCAGCAGTTTAGAGGGGGCAGGGCAGCCCCAGCATTTT	CASSLEGAGQPQHF
NA	TRBV5-1	TRBJ1-1	NA	TGCGCCAGCAGCGTCGGGACCGTGAACACTGAAGCTTTCTTT	CASSVGTVNTEAFF
few	TRBV6-5	TRBJ1-2	NA	TGTGCCAGCAGTTACGGGGCAGGCCCAGGGTATGGCTACACCTTC	CASSYGAGPGYGYTF
few	TRBV12-3/TRBV12-4	TRBJ1-5	TRBD1	TGTGCCAGCAGGAGGGACAGTCTTAATCAGCCCCAGCATTTT	CASRRDSLNQPQHF
few	TRBV5-1	TRBJ2-1	NA	TGCGCCAGCAGCTTAAGGGGTTCCTACAATGAGCAGTTCTTC	CASSLRGSYNEQFF
NA	TRBV10-3	TRBJ1-3	TRBD1	TGTGCCATCAGTGCCAGGGACAGCTCTGGAAACACCATATATTTT	CAISARDSSGNTIYF
medium-sized	TRBV5-4	TRBJ2-1	NA	TGTGCCAGCAGCTTAAGAAAACAGGGAGACAATGAGCAGTTCTTC	CASSLRKQGDNEQFF
few	TRBV7-9	TRBJ2-2	NA	TGTGCCAGCAGCTTAGGCGCCTGGGACACCGGGGAGCTGTTTTTT	CASSLGAWDTGELFF
medium-sized	TRBV19	TRBJ1-4	NA	TGTGCCAGTACCCTCGACGGCAGCTTTAATGAAAAACTGTTTTTT	CASTLDGSFNEKLFF
NA	TRBV20-1	TRBJ2-3	TRBD2	TGCAGTGCTAGAACTAGCGGGGGGACAGATACGCAGTATTTT	CSARTSGGTDTQYF
medium-sized	TRBV27	TRBJ1-2	NA	TGTGCCAGCAGTTCGACAGGAAACTATGGCTACACCTTC	CASSSTGNYGYTF
medium-sized	TRBV12-3/TRBV12-4	TRBJ1-6	NA	TGTGCCAGCACACGCCGGGAGGGCTCACCCCTCCACTTT	CASTRREGSPLHF
NA	TRBV30	TRBJ1-1	NA	TGTGCCTGGTCGCCAGGGCAGAACACTGAAGCTTTCTTT	CAWSPGQNTEAFF